Listed below are T cell receptor beta chains from one sample, sequenced in a study of OX40 agonist ivuxolimab in advanced cancers. Assay used: immunoSEQ multiplex PCR; TCRdb lists only in-frame clones, some missing. The sample includes approximately 37,000 clones, 84% of them seen just once. The starting material was CD4+ or CD8+ T cells sorted from blood, obtained in a trial of the OX40 agonist ivuxolimab. The source is an adult with an advanced solid tumor such as melanoma, head and neck, liver or kidney cancer. The CDR3 runs from the conserved cysteine through the conserved F or W. The order of the fields is J gene, clone size, D gene, V gene, CDR3 DNA, CDR3 protein. D genes are given only for firm matches. Part of the rows lack a size; the others show once, few, many or a class for expanded clones.

J: TRBJ2-1
size: once
D: TRBD2
V: TRBV7-3
DNA: TGTGCCAGCAGCTCCATAGCCAGCGGGAACTCCTACAATGAGCAGTTCTTC
CDR3: CASSSIASGNSYNEQFF

J: TRBJ1-5
size: NA
D: TRBD1
V: TRBV12-5
DNA: TGTGCTTCTGCGACAGGGGCCTATCAGCCCCAGCATTTT
CDR3: CASATGAYQPQHF

J: TRBJ2-1
size: NA
D: TRBD2
V: TRBV6-5
DNA: TGTGCCAGCAGGGGGGGGAGGTCCTACAATGAGCAGTTCTTC
CDR3: CASRGGRSYNEQFF

J: TRBJ1-1
size: NA
D: NA
V: TRBV29-1
DNA: TGCAGCGTTGAAAATCTTGAAGCTTTCTTT
CDR3: CSVENLEAFF

J: TRBJ1-2
size: few
D: NA
V: TRBV29-1
DNA: TGCAGCGCAAAGCCTACGGTTACAAAATGGGGCTACACCTTC
CDR3: CSAKPTVTKWGYTF

J: TRBJ1-4
size: NA
D: TRBD1
V: TRBV9
DNA: TGTGCCAGCAGCGTAGGACAGGGGGCTGAAAAACTGTTTTTT
CDR3: CASSVGQGAEKLFF

J: TRBJ2-6
size: NA
D: TRBD1
V: TRBV7-9
DNA: TGTGCCAGCAGCTTAGAGGGGGCTCGATCCTTCGGGGCCAACGTCCTGACTTTC
CDR3: CASSLEGARSFGANVLTF

J: TRBJ2-1
size: NA
D: TRBD2
V: TRBV9
DNA: TGTGCCAGCAGCGTCAGGCTAGCGGGGTACAATGAGCAGTTCTTC
CDR3: CASSVRLAGYNEQFF

J: TRBJ1-1
size: NA
D: NA
V: TRBV5-8
DNA: TGTGCCAGCAGCCAGTTCTCCAGAAGGAACACTGAAGCTTTCTTT
CDR3: CASSQFSRRNTEAFF

J: TRBJ1-5
size: NA
D: NA
V: TRBV7-9
DNA: TGTGCCAGCAGCGCCGGACAGATTAGCAATCAGCCCCAGCATTTT
CDR3: CASSAGQISNQPQHF

J: TRBJ1-6
size: once
D: NA
V: TRBV4-1
DNA: TGCGCCAGCAGCCAAGTGTACAGCCATAATTCACCCCTCCACTTT
CDR3: CASSQVYSHNSPLHF

J: TRBJ2-3
size: NA
D: TRBD2
V: TRBV6-1
DNA: TGTGCCAGCACTAGCGGGGGGGCACAAGATACGCAGTATTTT
CDR3: CASTSGGAQDTQYF

J: TRBJ1-3
size: NA
D: NA
V: TRBV30
DNA: TGTGCCTGGAGAACCCGGGTGGGGCTCCACTCTGGAAACACCATATATTTT
CDR3: CAWRTRVGLHSGNTIYF

J: TRBJ1-1
size: NA
D: NA
V: TRBV6-1
DNA: TGTGCCAGCAGTGTACAGGGGAACACTGAAGCTTTCTTT
CDR3: CASSVQGNTEAFF

J: TRBJ2-2
size: NA
D: NA
V: TRBV19
DNA: TGTGCCAGTAGTATAAAAGTCGGGGAGCTGTTTTTT
CDR3: CASSIKVGELFF

J: TRBJ2-3
size: NA
D: TRBD2
V: TRBV7-9
DNA: TGTGCCAGCAGCTTAGGGGGACTAGATTGGGATACGCAGTATTTT
CDR3: CASSLGGLDWDTQYF

J: TRBJ2-3
size: NA
D: NA
V: TRBV7-3
DNA: TGTGCCAGCAGCTCCGGGCTAGAGGTAGATACGCAGTATTTT
CDR3: CASSSGLEVDTQYF

J: TRBJ2-7
size: NA
D: NA
V: TRBV14
DNA: TGTGCCAGCAGCCAAGGTCTCTACGAGCAGTACTTC
CDR3: CASSQGLYEQYF

J: TRBJ1-2
size: NA
D: NA
V: TRBV6-1
DNA: TGTGCCAGCAGGGAGGTTGTCTATGGCTACACCTTC
CDR3: CASREVVYGYTF

J: TRBJ1-4
size: NA
D: TRBD1
V: TRBV9
DNA: TGTGCCAGCAGCGCGCGAGGGGGGACAGGGGAAAAACTGTTTTTT
CDR3: CASSARGGTGEKLFF

J: TRBJ1-2
size: NA
D: NA
V: TRBV6-4
DNA: TGTGCCAGCAGTGACCGGGCTTTCGGGACGTACACCTTC
CDR3: CASSDRAFGTYTF

J: TRBJ2-7
size: NA
D: NA
V: TRBV27
DNA: TGTGCCAGCAGTTTCTGGGGAGGCAGTAGCGAGCAGTACTTC
CDR3: CASSFWGGSSEQYF

J: TRBJ1-5
size: NA
D: TRBD1
V: TRBV19
DNA: TGTGCCAGTAGCACAACAGGGGGGTCACGCCAGCCCCAGCATTTT
CDR3: CASSTTGGSRQPQHF

J: TRBJ2-1
size: NA
D: NA
V: TRBV5-1
DNA: TGCGCCAGCAGCCCCGGTAGGGACTACAATGAGCAGTTCTTC
CDR3: CASSPGRDYNEQFF

J: TRBJ2-5
size: NA
D: NA
V: TRBV6-1
DNA: TGTGCCAGCAGTGAAGGGGGACGGATCCAAGAGACCCAGTACTTC
CDR3: CASSEGGRIQETQYF

J: TRBJ2-1
size: NA
D: TRBD2
V: TRBV5-4
DNA: TGTGCCGGAATAGCGGGGGGCGGGAATGAGCAGTTCTTC
CDR3: CAGIAGGGNEQFF

J: TRBJ1-6
size: once
D: NA
V: TRBV10-3
DNA: TGTGCCATCAGTCCGAATGATAATTCACCCCTCCACTTT
CDR3: CAISPNDNSPLHF

J: TRBJ1-4
size: NA
D: TRBD1
V: TRBV5-1
DNA: TGCGCCAGCAGCTCGACTACAGGGGGCCTTAATGAAAAACTGTTTTTT
CDR3: CASSSTTGGLNEKLFF

J: TRBJ2-5
size: NA
D: NA
V: TRBV19
DNA: TGTGCCAGTAGCGGGTCCGGGGAGACCCAGTACTTC
CDR3: CASSGSGETQYF

J: TRBJ1-3
size: NA
D: NA
V: TRBV5-1
DNA: TGCGCCAGCAGCTTGGTTGGGGTACGGTATGGAAACACCATATATTTT
CDR3: CASSLVGVRYGNTIYF

J: TRBJ1-6
size: NA
D: NA
V: TRBV5-1
DNA: TGCGCCAGCAGCTTGGGGTCCCCCGGGTCTTCACCCCTCCACTTT
CDR3: CASSLGSPGSSPLHF

J: TRBJ2-2
size: NA
D: TRBD2
V: TRBV10-1
DNA: TGCGCCAGCAGTGGGCGGCGGGAGGGCCTGACCGGGGAGCTGTTTTTT
CDR3: CASSGRREGLTGELFF

J: TRBJ1-5
size: NA
D: TRBD1
V: TRBV2
DNA: TGTGCCAGCAGTGTTGACAGGGGGTATCAGCCCCAGCATTTT
CDR3: CASSVDRGYQPQHF

J: TRBJ1-3
size: few
D: NA
V: TRBV5-1
DNA: TGCGCCAGCAGCTTGGAAGCGCAAATCTCTGGAAACACCATATATTTT
CDR3: CASSLEAQISGNTIYF

J: TRBJ1-3
size: NA
D: NA
V: TRBV5-4
DNA: TGTGCCAGCAGCTTGTCTGGAAACACCATATATTTT
CDR3: CASSLSGNTIYF

J: TRBJ1-5
size: NA
D: NA
V: TRBV28
DNA: TGTGCCAGCAGTTCGAGTAAGATAGCTAATCAGCCCCAGCATTTT
CDR3: CASSSSKIANQPQHF

J: TRBJ2-2
size: NA
D: TRBD2
V: TRBV19
DNA: TGTGCCAGTAGTATTAGGCTAGCGGGGGGCGTGAAGAACACCGGGGAGCTGTTTTTT
CDR3: CASSIRLAGGVKNTGELFF

J: TRBJ2-7
size: once
D: NA
V: TRBV29-1
DNA: TGCAGCGTTTTGAAGGGGACCTCCTACGAGCAGTACTTC
CDR3: CSVLKGTSYEQYF

J: TRBJ2-3
size: NA
D: TRBD1
V: TRBV7-2
DNA: TGTGCCAGCAGCGCTAGAGGGACAGGGGTCACAGATACGCAGTATTTT
CDR3: CASSARGTGVTDTQYF

J: TRBJ2-3
size: NA
D: NA
V: TRBV11-3
DNA: TGTGCCAGCAGCGGGCGGCGGACAGATACGCAGTATTTT
CDR3: CASSGRRTDTQYF

J: TRBJ1-3
size: NA
D: NA
V: TRBV6-1
DNA: TGTGCCAGCACTTGGGACTCTGGAAACACCATATATTTT
CDR3: CASTWDSGNTIYF

J: TRBJ2-5
size: NA
D: TRBD2
V: TRBV5-6
DNA: TGTGCCAGCAGCTCGGGACTAGCAGAGACCCAGTACTTC
CDR3: CASSSGLAETQYF

J: TRBJ1-5
size: once
D: NA
V: TRBV5-6
DNA: TGTGCCAGCAGCATGGACAATCAGCCCCAGCATTTT
CDR3: CASSMDNQPQHF

J: TRBJ2-2
size: NA
D: TRBD1
V: TRBV6-6
DNA: TGTGCCAGCAGTTACCAGGTTATCCAGGGGGACGGGGAGCTGTTTTTT
CDR3: CASSYQVIQGDGELFF

J: TRBJ1-1
size: few
D: NA
V: TRBV2
DNA: TGTGCCAGCAGTGTTGTGGAGACTTCTCCGGGGGCTTTCTTT
CDR3: CASSVVETSPGAFF

J: TRBJ1-6
size: NA
D: TRBD1
V: TRBV10-2
DNA: TGCGCCAGCAGTGAGGGCAGGGGGAACTCCTATAATTCACCCCTCCACTTT
CDR3: CASSEGRGNSYNSPLHF

J: TRBJ2-5
size: NA
D: NA
V: TRBV6-5
DNA: TGTGCCAGCAGCCCAGGGCTCGGAAACCAAGAGACCCAGTACTTC
CDR3: CASSPGLGNQETQYF

J: TRBJ1-3
size: NA
D: NA
V: TRBV30
DNA: TGTGCCTGGAGGCAACTGGACAGCTCTGGAAACACCATATATTTT
CDR3: CAWRQLDSSGNTIYF

J: TRBJ2-5
size: NA
D: TRBD1
V: TRBV30
DNA: TGTGCCTGGGAACGACAGGGGGCAAAGACCCAGTACTTC
CDR3: CAWERQGAKTQYF

J: TRBJ2-1
size: NA
D: NA
V: TRBV19
DNA: TGTGCCAGTACCCCCCGGGCTAAACGCTCCTACAATGAGCAGTTCTTC
CDR3: CASTPRAKRSYNEQFF

J: TRBJ1-1
size: NA
D: TRBD1
V: TRBV10-3
DNA: TGTGCCATCAGCTTGAAACAGGGGGACGGCACTGAAGCTTTCTTT
CDR3: CAISLKQGDGTEAFF

J: TRBJ1-5
size: NA
D: NA
V: TRBV5-4
DNA: TGTGCCAGCAGACCGGACCCGATGAGCAATCAGCCCCAGCATTTT
CDR3: CASRPDPMSNQPQHF

J: TRBJ2-1
size: NA
D: TRBD2
V: TRBV30
DNA: TGTGCCTGGAGTGTTGCTCCTAGCATAACGGGGGGTGAGCAGTTCTTC
CDR3: CAWSVAPSITGGEQFF

J: TRBJ1-1
size: NA
D: NA
V: TRBV7-9
DNA: TGTGCCAGCAGCTTGAGACAGGATGGGACTGAAGCTTTCTTT
CDR3: CASSLRQDGTEAFF

J: TRBJ2-5
size: NA
D: TRBD1
V: TRBV7-2
DNA: TGTGCCAGCAGCTCGCTACAGGGGAAAGAGACCCAGTACTTC
CDR3: CASSSLQGKETQYF

J: TRBJ2-7
size: NA
D: TRBD1
V: TRBV6-1
DNA: TGTGCCAGCATCGAGACAGGGGGAAGGGCCTACGAGCAGTACTTC
CDR3: CASIETGGRAYEQYF

J: TRBJ2-1
size: NA
D: TRBD2
V: TRBV19
DNA: TGTGCCAGCGCGTACGCCGGGACTAGCGGGGGGATATACAATGAGCAGTTCTTC
CDR3: CASAYAGTSGGIYNEQFF